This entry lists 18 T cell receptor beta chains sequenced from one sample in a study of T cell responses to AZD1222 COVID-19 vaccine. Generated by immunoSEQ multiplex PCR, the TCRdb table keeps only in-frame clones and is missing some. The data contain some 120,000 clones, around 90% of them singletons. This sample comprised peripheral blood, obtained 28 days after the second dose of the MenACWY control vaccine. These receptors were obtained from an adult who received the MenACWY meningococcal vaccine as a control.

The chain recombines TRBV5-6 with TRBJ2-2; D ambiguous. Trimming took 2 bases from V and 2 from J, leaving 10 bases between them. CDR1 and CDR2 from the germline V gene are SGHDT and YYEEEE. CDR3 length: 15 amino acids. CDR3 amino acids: CASSFFGQNTGELFF. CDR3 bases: TGTGCCAGCAGCTTCTTCGGCCAAAACACCGGGGAGCTGTTTTTT.

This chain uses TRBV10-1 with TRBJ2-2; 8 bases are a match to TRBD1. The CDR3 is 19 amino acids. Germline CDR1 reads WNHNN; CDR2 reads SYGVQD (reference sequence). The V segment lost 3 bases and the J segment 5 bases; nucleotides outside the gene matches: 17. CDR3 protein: CASSDQIKPGTGRTGELFF. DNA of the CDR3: TGCGCCAGCAGTGACCAAATAAAACCCGGGACAGGCCGGACCGGGGAGCTGTTTTTT.

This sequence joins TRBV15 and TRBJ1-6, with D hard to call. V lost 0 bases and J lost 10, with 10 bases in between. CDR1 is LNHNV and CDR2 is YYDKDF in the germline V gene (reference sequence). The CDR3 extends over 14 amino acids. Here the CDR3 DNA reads TGTGCCACCAGCAGAGAGACTCAGGTCTCACCCCTCCACTTT. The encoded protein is CATSRETQVSPLHF.

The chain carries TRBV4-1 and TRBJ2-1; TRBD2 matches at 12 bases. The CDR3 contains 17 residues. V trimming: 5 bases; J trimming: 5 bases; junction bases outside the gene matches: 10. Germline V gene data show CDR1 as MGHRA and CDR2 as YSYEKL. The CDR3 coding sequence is TGCGCCAGCAGCTCCCGGACTAGCGGGGCGATTAACAATGAGCAGTTCTTC. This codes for CASSSRTSGAINNEQFF.

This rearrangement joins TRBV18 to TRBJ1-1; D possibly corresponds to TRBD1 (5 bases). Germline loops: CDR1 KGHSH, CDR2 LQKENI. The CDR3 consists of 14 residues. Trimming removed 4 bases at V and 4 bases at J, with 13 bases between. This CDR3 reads CASSLGPIATEAFF. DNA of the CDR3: TGTGCCAGCTCACTGGGACCCATTGCCACTGAAGCTTTCTTT.

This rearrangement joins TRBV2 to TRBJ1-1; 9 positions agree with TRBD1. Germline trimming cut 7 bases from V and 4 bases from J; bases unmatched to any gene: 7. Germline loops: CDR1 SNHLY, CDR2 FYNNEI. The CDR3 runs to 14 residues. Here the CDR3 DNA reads TGTGCCAGCACAGGACAGGGGAAGGCCACTGAAGCTTTCTTT. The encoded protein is CASTGQGKATEAFF.

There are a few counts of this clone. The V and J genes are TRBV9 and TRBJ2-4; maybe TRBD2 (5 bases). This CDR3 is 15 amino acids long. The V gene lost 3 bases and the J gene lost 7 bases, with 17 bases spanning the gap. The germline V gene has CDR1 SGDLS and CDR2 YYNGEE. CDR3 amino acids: CASSANPGGGNIQYF. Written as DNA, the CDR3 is TGTGCCAGCAGCGCCAACCCCGGTGGCGGGAACATTCAGTACTTC. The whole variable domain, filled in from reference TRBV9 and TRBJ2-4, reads DSGVTQTPKHLITATGQRVTLRCSPRSGDLSVYWYQQSLDQGLQFLIQYYNGEERAKGNILERFSAQQFPDLHSELNLSSLELGDSALYFCASSANPGGGNIQYFGAGTRLSVL.

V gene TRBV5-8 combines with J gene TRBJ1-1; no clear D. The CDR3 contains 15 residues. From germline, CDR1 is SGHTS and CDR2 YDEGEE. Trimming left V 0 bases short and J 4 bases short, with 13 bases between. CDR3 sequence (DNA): TGTGCCAGCAGCTTGGGCTTGGGTTTTGGCACTGAAGCTTTCTTT. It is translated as CASSLGLGFGTEAFF.

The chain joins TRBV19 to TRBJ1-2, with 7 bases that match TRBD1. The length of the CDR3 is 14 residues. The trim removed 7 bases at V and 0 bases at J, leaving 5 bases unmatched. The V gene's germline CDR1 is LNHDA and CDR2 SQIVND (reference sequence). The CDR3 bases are TGTGCCAGTACTAGGACAGGAACTAACTATGGCTACACCTTC. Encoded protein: CASTRTGTNYGYTF.

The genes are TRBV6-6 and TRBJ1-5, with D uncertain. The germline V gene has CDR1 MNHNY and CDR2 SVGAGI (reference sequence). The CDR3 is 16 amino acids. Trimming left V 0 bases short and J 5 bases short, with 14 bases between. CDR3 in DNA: TGTGCCAGCAGTTACTCCGGCGGGGATGGGGATCAGCCCCAGCATTTT. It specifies CASSYSGGDGDQPQHF.

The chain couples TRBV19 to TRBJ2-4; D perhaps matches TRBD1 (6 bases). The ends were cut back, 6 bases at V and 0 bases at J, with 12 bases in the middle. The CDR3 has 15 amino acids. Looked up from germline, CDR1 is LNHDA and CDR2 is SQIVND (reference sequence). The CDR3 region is CASRPGQVAKNIQYF. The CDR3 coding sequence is TGTGCCAGTAGGCCGGGACAAGTAGCCAAAAACATTCAGTACTTC.

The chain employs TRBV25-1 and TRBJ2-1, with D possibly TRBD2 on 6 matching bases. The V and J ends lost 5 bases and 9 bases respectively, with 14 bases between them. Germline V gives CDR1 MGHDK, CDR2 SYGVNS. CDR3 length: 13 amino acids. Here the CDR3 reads CASSPGGRREQFF. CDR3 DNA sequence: TGTGCCAGCAGTCCCGGGGGTCGACGTGAGCAGTTCTTC.

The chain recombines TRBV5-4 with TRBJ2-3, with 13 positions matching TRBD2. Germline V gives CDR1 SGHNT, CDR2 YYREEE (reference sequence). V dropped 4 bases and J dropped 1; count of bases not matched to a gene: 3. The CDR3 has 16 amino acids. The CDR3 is CASSKGTSGGTDTQYF. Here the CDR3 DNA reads TGTGCCAGCAGCAAAGGGACTAGCGGGGGCACAGATACGCAGTATTTT. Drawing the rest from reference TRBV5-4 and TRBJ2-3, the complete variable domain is ETGVTQSPTHLIKTRGQQVTLRCSSQSGHNTVSWYQQALGQGPQFIFQYYREEENGRGNFPPRFSGLQFPNYSSELNVNALELDDSALYLCASSKGTSGGTDTQYFGPGTRLTVL.

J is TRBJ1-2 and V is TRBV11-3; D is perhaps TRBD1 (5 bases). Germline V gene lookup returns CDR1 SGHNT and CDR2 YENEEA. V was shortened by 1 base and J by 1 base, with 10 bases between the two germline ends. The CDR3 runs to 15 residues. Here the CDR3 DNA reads TGTGCCAGCAGCTTAGCAGGGAACCTTAACTATGGCTACACCTTC. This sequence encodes CASSLAGNLNYGYTF.

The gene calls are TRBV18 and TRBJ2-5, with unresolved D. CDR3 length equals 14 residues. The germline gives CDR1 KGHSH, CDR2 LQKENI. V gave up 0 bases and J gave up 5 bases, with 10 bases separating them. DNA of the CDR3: TGTGCCAGCTCACCACCGGTCGGGCGGGAGACCCAGTACTTC. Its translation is CASSPPVGRETQYF.

The CDR3 DNA reads as TGCGCCAGCAGCCAAGAGGGAGGTGGCACAGATACGCAGTATTTT. Amino acid sequence: CASSQEGGGTDTQYF. The V call is TRBV4-1, the J call TRBJ2-3, with a weak D call TRBD2 (6 bases). This CDR3 has 15 residues. V lost 0 bases and J 1 base, leaving 8 bases between the germline ends. CDR1 and CDR2 (germline): MGHRA, YSYEKL.

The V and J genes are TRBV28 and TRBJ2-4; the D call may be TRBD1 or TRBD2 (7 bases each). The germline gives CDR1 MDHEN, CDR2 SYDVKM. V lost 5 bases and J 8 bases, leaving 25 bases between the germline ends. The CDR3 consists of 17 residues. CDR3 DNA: TGTGCCAGCAGTACTTCACAGGGGAGGGAGCGGTTACACATTCAGTACTTC. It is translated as CASSTSQGRERLHIQYF.

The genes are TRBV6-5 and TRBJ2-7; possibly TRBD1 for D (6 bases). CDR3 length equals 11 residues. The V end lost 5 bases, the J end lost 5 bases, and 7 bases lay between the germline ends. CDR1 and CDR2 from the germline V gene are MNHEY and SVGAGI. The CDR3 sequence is CASSRDNEQYF. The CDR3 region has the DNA TGTGCCAGCAGTAGGGACAACGAGCAGTACTTC.